Here is one T cell receptor (beta chain) with its context. The antigen is unknown. The investigators split CD4+ cells into a CD45RA+ naive subset and a CD45RA-negative memory subset. The sample belongs to a study of shared clonotypes between healthy human individuals. Study background: Donors had three CD4 naive, three CD4 memory, two CD8 naive and one CD8 memory plate apiece. Study-wide findings and caveats: There were few donors, and this limited the genetic and exposure-history diversity represented. A generally larger estimated richness was seen in naive subsets than in memory subsets.

Assay: immunoSEQ multiplex PCR; the TCRdb copy retains only in-frame clones and omits some. The sample has over a million clones; approximately 80% are singletons. V shed 5 bases, J shed 1 base, and the junction held 3 bases outside the gene matches. The germline CDR1 and CDR2 sequences are WNHNN and SYGVQD (reference sequence). This CDR3 region has 15 residues. V and J are TRBV10-1 and TRBJ2-2; 8 bases are shared with TRBD2. This sequence originates from a man aged 18 to 30 in good health. Some clones in this sample may be carry-over from other donors' samples. Sequenced sample: memory CD4+ T cells from PBMCs. Subset here: CD45RA-negative fraction. The DNA of the CDR3 is TGCGCCAGCAGTCCGACTAGCGTGAACACCGGGGAGCTGTTTTTT. Amino acids: CASSPTSVNTGELFF.